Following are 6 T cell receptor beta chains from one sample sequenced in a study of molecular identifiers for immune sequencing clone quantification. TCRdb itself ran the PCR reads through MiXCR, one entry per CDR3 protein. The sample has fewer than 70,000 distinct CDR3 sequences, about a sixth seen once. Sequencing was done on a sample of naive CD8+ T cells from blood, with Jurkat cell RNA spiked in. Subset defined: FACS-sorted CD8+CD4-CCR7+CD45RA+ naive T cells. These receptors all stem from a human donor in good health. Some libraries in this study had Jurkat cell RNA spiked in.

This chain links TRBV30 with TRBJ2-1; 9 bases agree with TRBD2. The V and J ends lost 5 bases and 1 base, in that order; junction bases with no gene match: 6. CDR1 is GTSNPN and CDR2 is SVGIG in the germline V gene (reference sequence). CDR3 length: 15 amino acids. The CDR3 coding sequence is TGTGCCTGGGGACTAGCGAGAGGTTCCTACAATGAGCAGTTCTTC. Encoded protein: CAWGLARGSYNEQFF.

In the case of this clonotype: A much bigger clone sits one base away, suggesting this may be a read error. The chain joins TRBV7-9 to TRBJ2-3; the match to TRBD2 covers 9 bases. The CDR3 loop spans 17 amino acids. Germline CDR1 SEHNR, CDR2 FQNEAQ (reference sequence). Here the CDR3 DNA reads TGTGCCAGCAGCTTTGGTGCGGGAGGGGGTAGCACAGGTACGCAGTATTTT. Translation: CASSFGAGGGSTGTQYF.

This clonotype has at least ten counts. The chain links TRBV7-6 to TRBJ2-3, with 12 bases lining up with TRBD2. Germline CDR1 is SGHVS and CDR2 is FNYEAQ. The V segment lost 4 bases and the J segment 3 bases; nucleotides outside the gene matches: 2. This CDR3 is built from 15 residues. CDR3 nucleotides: TGTGCCAGCAGCTCCGGGACTAGCGGGACAGATACGCAGTATTTT. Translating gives CASSSGTSGTDTQYF.

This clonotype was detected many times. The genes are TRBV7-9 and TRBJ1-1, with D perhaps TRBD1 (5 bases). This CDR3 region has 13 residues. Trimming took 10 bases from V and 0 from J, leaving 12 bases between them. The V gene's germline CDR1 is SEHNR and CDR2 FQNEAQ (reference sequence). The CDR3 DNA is TGTGCCACAACTACAGGAATGAACACTGAAGCTTTCTTT. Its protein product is CATTTGMNTEAFF. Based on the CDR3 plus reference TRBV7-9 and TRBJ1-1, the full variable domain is DTGVSQNPRHKITKRGQNVTFRCDPISEHNRLYWYRQTLGQGPEFLTYFQNEAQLEKSRLLSDRFSAERPKGSFSTLEIQRTEQGDSAMYLCATTTGMNTEAFFGQGTRLTVV.

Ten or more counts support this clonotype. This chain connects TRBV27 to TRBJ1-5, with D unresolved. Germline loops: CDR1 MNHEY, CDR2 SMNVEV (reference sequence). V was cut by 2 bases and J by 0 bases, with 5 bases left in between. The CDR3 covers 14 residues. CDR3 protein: CASSLMGSNQPQHF. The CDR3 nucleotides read TGTGCCAGCAGTTTAATGGGTAGCAATCAGCCCCAGCATTTT.

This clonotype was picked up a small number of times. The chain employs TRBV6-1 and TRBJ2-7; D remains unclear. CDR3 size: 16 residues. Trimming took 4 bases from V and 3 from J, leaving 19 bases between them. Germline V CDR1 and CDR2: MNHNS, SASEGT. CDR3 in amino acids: CASSGVFRRSYYEQYF. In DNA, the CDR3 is TGTGCCAGCAGTGGGGTGTTTCGGCGGAGCTACTACGAGCAGTACTTC.